These T cell receptor beta chains were read from a single sample in a study of blood T cell repertoires in COVID-19. Profiled with immunoSEQ multiplex PCR; TCRdb holds only in-frame clones, not every one. The data contain about 350,000 clones, 75% to 90% of them singletons. Sequenced material: peripheral blood. These receptors were taken from a woman between 45 and 60 years old with COVID-19, enrolled during active disease. The CDR3 runs from the conserved cysteine through the conserved F or W. Each record gives: clone size, D gene, V gene, J gene, CDR3 DNA, CDR3 protein. D genes are given only for firm matches. For some rows the clone size is stated as once, few or many, or as a class when expanded; others skip it.

>many|-|TRBV19|TRBJ1-2
TGTGCCAGTAGTAGAGTGGGCCTCAACTATGGCTACACCTTC
CASSRVGLNYGYTF
>-|-|TRBV19|TRBJ2-7
TGTGCCAGTAGTAAGGGGACTGAATATTACGAGCAGTACTTC
CASSKGTEYYEQYF
>-|TRBD2|TRBV19|TRBJ2-1
TGTGCCAGTAGTATTAGGGCTAGCGGCAATGAGCAGTTCTTC
CASSIRASGNEQFF
>-|-|TRBV5-8|TRBJ1-5
TGTGCCAGCAGCTTGAGGGCAGGGCTTTCGAATCAGCCCCAGCATTTT
CASSLRAGLSNQPQHF
>few|TRBD2|TRBV6-2/TRBV6-3|TRBJ2-1
TGTGCCAGCAGTTACTCCGGGACTAGCACAAACAATGAGCAGTTCTTC
CASSYSGTSTNNEQFF
>few|-|TRBV7-8|TRBJ1-4
TGTGCCAGCAGCTTGATGCCATATCGTTACAGGTCAACTAATGAAAAACTGTTTTTT
CASSLMPYRYRSTNEKLFF
>-|-|TRBV6-5|TRBJ2-7
TGTGCCAGTTGCAGGGGTCGCGAGCAGTACTTC
CASCRGREQYF
>-|-|TRBV10-3|TRBJ2-7
TGTGCCATCAGTGAGGACAAGAGCTCCTACGAGCAGTACTTC
CAISEDKSSYEQYF
>-|-|TRBV24-1|TRBJ2-3
TGTGCCACCAGTGAACCAGGGGATGGCACAGATACGCAGTATTTT
CATSEPGDGTDTQYF
>-|TRBD1|TRBV2|TRBJ1-2
TGTGCCAGTCCGGGACAGCAGAGATCTAACTATGGCTACACCTTC
CASPGQQRSNYGYTF
>-|-|TRBV5-6|TRBJ2-3
TGTGCCAGCAGCACCCTAGTTCTCTGGTTACGGGGCACAGATACGCAGTATTTT
CASSTLVLWLRGTDTQYF
>-|-|TRBV30|TRBJ1-2
TGTGCCTGGAGTGTGGGCAGTACTAACTATGGCTACACCTTC
CAWSVGSTNYGYTF
>-|-|TRBV2|TRBJ1-2
TGTGCCAGCAGCGTATTAATTACTACCTGGTACGTTGGCTACACCTTC
CASSVLITTWYVGYTF
>-|TRBD2|TRBV6-4|TRBJ2-1
TGTGCCAGCAGTGTAGCGGGAGAGCCCTACAATGAGCAGTTCTTC
CASSVAGEPYNEQFF
>-|TRBD1|TRBV5-1|TRBJ2-7
TGCGCCAGCAGCTTCTGGACAGGATCCTACGAGCAGTACTTC
CASSFWTGSYEQYF
>-|TRBD1|TRBV27|TRBJ2-2
TGTGCCAGTAACGACAGGGCCACCGGGGAGCTGTTTTTT
CASNDRATGELFF
>once|TRBD2|TRBV20-1|TRBJ2-1
TGCAGTGCTAGTGCAATACTAGCGGTCTCCAATGAGCAGTTCTTC
CSASAILAVSNEQFF
>once|TRBD1|TRBV29-1|TRBJ1-2
TGCAGCGTGATGACAGGGGCCTATGGCTACACCTTC
CSVMTGAYGYTF
>-|TRBD1|TRBV18|TRBJ2-7
TGTGCCAGCTCACCACCCGGGACAGGGGGCAAAAGCTACGAGCAGTACTTC
CASSPPGTGGKSYEQYF
>-|-|TRBV4-1|TRBJ1-2
TGCGCCAGCAGCCAATCTACCTATGGCTACACCTTC
CASSQSTYGYTF
>-|TRBD1|TRBV24-1|TRBJ2-5
TGTGCCACCAGTGATTTTACAGGGGCCCAAGAGGCCCAGTACTTC
CATSDFTGAQEAQYF
>-|TRBD1|TRBV5-1|TRBJ1-3
TGCGCCAGCAGCGGAGGGGGCGGAAGCTCTGGAAACACCATATATTTT
CASSGGGGSSGNTIYF
>once|TRBD1|TRBV6-1|TRBJ2-7
TGTGCCAGCAGTGAAGCAACCGACAGGGTAGAACCCCACGAGCAGTACTTC
CASSEATDRVEPHEQYF
>-|TRBD2|TRBV7-8|TRBJ2-1
TGTGCCAGCAGCTTAGTAGGCGGACTAGCAAATGAGCAGTTCTTC
CASSLVGGLANEQFF
>-|-|TRBV14|TRBJ2-7
TGTGCCAGCAGCCAAGATAGGAGGGAGCAGTACTTC
CASSQDRREQYF
>-|TRBD2|TRBV15|TRBJ2-7
TGTGCCACCAGCGGACGTAGCGGGGCACACTACGAGCAGTACTTC
CATSGRSGAHYEQYF
>-|-|TRBV6-5|TRBJ2-7
TGTGCCAGCAGTTATCGCCAGGGCTACGAGCAGTACTTC
CASSYRQGYEQYF
>-|-|TRBV19|TRBJ1-1
TGTGCCAGTAGTATACAGGGTTCGAACACTGAAGCTTTCTTT
CASSIQGSNTEAFF
>-|TRBD2|TRBV25-1|TRBJ2-1
TGTGCCAGCAGTCCATCTCCGACTAGCGGGGCTTACAATGAGCAGTTCTTC
CASSPSPTSGAYNEQFF
>-|-|TRBV4-1|TRBJ1-1
TGCGCCAGCAGCCCCCTCGGGGGGGGAAGGATGAACACTGAAGCTTTCTTT
CASSPLGGGRMNTEAFF
>-|-|TRBV5-1|TRBJ2-7
TGCGCCAGCAGCTTGGTGGGGACAAATTACGAGCAGTACTTC
CASSLVGTNYEQYF
>-|TRBD1|TRBV30|TRBJ1-6
TGTGCCTGGAGTGTGGGGCAGGGGGTAGGTTCACCCCTCCACTTT
CAWSVGQGVGSPLHF
>-|-|TRBV5-5|TRBJ1-6
TGTGCCAGCACCTTTGCGTACGACAGCAGCTCCTATAATTCACCCCTCCACTTT
CASTFAYDSSSYNSPLHF
>-|-|TRBV11-2|TRBJ2-7
TGTGCCAGCAGCCAAGAGGGCGGTTTAGCCTACGAGCAGTACTTC
CASSQEGGLAYEQYF
>-|-|TRBV12-3/TRBV12-4|TRBJ1-3
TGTGCCAGCAGTTTATACTCTGGAAACACCATATATTTT
CASSLYSGNTIYF
>-|-|TRBV9|TRBJ2-2
TGTGCCAGCAGCCCGAGGGCAGGGGTGAACACCGGGGAGCTGTTTTTT
CASSPRAGVNTGELFF
>-|-|TRBV19|TRBJ1-1
TGTGCCAGTAAGGGCAGGGGTGGAATGAACACTGAAGCTTTCTTT
CASKGRGGMNTEAFF
>few|-|TRBV6-5|TRBJ2-1
TGTGCCAGCAGTTACCGACAGGTAACTTACAATGAGCAGTTCTTC
CASSYRQVTYNEQFF
>-|-|TRBV6-1|TRBJ2-6
TGTGCCAGCAGTGAACCTACAGGGTCTGGGGCCAACGTCCTGACTTTC
CASSEPTGSGANVLTF
>-|TRBD1|TRBV11-3|TRBJ2-5
TGTGCCAGCAGCTTAGTTGACAGGGGAAAAGAGACCCAGTACTTC
CASSLVDRGKETQYF
>-|-|TRBV9|TRBJ1-6
TGTGCCAGCAGCGGTAGAGCCCCTAATTCACCCCTCCACTTT
CASSGRAPNSPLHF
>-|TRBD2|TRBV2|TRBJ2-1
TGTGCCAGCAGTGAGGAGACTAGCGGGACCAATGAGCAGTTCTTC
CASSEETSGTNEQFF
>-|TRBD2|TRBV6-5|TRBJ2-1
TGTGCCAGCAGTTACTCGGGTCTAGCGGGAGAGAGTGAGCAGTTCTTC
CASSYSGLAGESEQFF
>-|TRBD1|TRBV5-1|TRBJ2-7
TGCGCCAGCAGCACCGGACAGGGGTTGAAGGACGAGCAGTACTTC
CASSTGQGLKDEQYF
>few|TRBD2|TRBV7-9|TRBJ2-3
TGTGCCAGCAGCTTAGGAGCGGGACCGAACACAGATACGCAGTATTTT
CASSLGAGPNTDTQYF
>-|TRBD1|TRBV5-1|TRBJ1-3
TGCGCCAGCAGCTTGGGACAGGGTGGTACAATTGGAGACACCATATATTTT
CASSLGQGGTIGDTIYF
>-|TRBD2|TRBV6-4|TRBJ2-2
TGTGCCAGCAGTGACTCTTTAGCGGGAGTTGCCGGGGAGCTGTTTTTT
CASSDSLAGVAGELFF
>-|TRBD2|TRBV9|TRBJ2-7
TGTGCCAGCAGCGCGGGGGGAGAGCAGTACTTC
CASSAGGEQYF
>-|TRBD1|TRBV27|TRBJ2-7
TGTGCCAGCAGTTTCCTCCGGGACAGGGTTTACGAGCAGTACTTC
CASSFLRDRVYEQYF
>once|TRBD1|TRBV3-1/TRBV3-2|TRBJ2-3
TGTGCCACCTCCGCCAGGGACAGGGACACAGATACGCAGTATTTT
CATSARDRDTDTQYF
>-|-|TRBV7-3|TRBJ2-2
TGTGCCAGCAGTGAAAGACTGAACACCGGGGAGCTGTTTTTT
CASSERLNTGELFF
>-|-|TRBV27|TRBJ2-7
TGTGCCAGCAGTCCGACAGCCGCTTACGAGCAGTACTTC
CASSPTAAYEQYF
>once|TRBD1|TRBV30|TRBJ1-1
TGTGCCTGGAGTTCGGAGACAGGGTGGGCTTTCTTT
CAWSSETGWAFF
>few|TRBD1|TRBV6-6|TRBJ2-3
TGTGCCAGCAGTTACCCCGACAGGGGGCAAGGGAATACGCAGTATTTT
CASSYPDRGQGNTQYF
>-|-|TRBV19|TRBJ2-7
TGTGCCAGTAGTATAGATCTGGGGAGCTCTTACGAGCAGTACTTC
CASSIDLGSSYEQYF
>-|-|TRBV6-1|TRBJ1-4
TGTGCCAGCAGTCCGCAGGGGTGGAGTGAAAAACTGTTTTTT
CASSPQGWSEKLFF
>-|TRBD2|TRBV2|TRBJ2-3
TGTGCCAGCAAAGGGTCTAGCGGGAGGTCAGATACGCAGTATTTT
CASKGSSGRSDTQYF
>-|TRBD1|TRBV4-1|TRBJ1-6
TGCGCCAGCAGCCAAGGAGACAGGGCTGCAGGCAATTCACCCCTCCACTTT
CASSQGDRAAGNSPLHF
>once|-|TRBV12-2|TRBJ1-5
TGTGCAAGTCGCACTCAACAGGCGCCGGAAGGGAGCAATCAGCCCCAGCATTTT
CASRTQQAPEGSNQPQHF